The subject of this entry is one T cell receptor (beta chain). The sample belongs to a study of control samples from healthy donors and cancer patients. Sequencing was performed with immunoSEQ multiplex PCR; in TCRdb, only in-frame clones are kept and a portion is missing. The table has roughly 92,000 clones, approximately 88% seen once. V shed 5 bases and J 5 bases; nucleotides not matched to a gene: 6. CDR3 length equals 14 residues. Germline CDR1 reads SGHTA; CDR2 reads FQGNSA. The clonotype originates from a woman aged 55-75 years in good health. What was sequenced was blood. The chain joins TRBV7-2 to TRBJ1-1, with TRBD1 identical over 9 bases. This chain's CDR3 is CASSPTGGRTEAFF. CDR3 nucleotides: TGTGCCAGCAGCCCAACAGGGGGCCGTACTGAAGCTTTCTTT.